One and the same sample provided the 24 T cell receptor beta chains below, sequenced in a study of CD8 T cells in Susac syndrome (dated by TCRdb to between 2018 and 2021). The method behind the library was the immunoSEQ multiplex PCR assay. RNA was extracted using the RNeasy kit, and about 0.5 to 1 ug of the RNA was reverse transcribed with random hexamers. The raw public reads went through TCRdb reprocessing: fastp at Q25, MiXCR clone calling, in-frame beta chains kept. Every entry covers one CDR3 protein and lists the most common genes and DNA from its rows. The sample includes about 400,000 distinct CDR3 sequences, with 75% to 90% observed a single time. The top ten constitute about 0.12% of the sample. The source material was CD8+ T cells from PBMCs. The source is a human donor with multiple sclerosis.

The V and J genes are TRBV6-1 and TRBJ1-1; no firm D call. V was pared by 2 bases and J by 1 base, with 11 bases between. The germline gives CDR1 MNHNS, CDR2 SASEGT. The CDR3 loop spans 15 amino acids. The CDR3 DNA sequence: TGTGCCAGCAGTGAATTAAGGTGGGCGAACACTGAAGCTTTCTTT. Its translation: CASSELRWANTEAFF.

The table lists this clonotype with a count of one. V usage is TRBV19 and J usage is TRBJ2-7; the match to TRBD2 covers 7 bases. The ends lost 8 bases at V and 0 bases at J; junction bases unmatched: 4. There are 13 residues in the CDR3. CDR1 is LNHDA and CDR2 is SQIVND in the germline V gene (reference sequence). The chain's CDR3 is CASAAGVSYEQYF. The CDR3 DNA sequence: TGTGCCAGTGCGGCGGGGGTCTCCTACGAGCAGTACTTC.

CDR3 loop: CASSQDPTANTEAFF. The CDR3 region has the DNA TGCGCCAGCAGCCAAGATCCGACAGCGAACACTGAAGCTTTCTTT. V and J are TRBV4-1 and TRBJ1-1, with a possible D match to TRBD1 (5 bases). This CDR3 has 15 amino acids. V lost 0 bases and J lost 1, with 9 bases in between. Germline CDR1 MGHRA, CDR2 YSYEKL.

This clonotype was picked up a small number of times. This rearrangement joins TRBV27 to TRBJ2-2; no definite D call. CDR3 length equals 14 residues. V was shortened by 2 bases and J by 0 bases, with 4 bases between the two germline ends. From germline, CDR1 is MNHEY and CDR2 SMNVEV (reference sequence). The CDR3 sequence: CASSLRPNTGELFF. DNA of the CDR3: TGTGCCAGCAGTTTACGGCCGAACACCGGGGAGCTGTTTTTT.

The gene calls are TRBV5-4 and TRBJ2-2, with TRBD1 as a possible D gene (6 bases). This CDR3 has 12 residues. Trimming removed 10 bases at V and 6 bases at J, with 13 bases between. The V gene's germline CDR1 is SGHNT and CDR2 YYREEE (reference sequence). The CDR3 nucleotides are TGTGCCCTGGCAGGGGACGCCGGGGAGCTGTTTTTT. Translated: CALAGDAGELFF. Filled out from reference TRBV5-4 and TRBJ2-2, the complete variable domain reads ETGVTQSPTHLIKTRGQQVTLRCSSQSGHNTVSWYQQALGQGPQFIFQYYREEENGRGNFPPRFSGLQFPNYSSELNVNALELDDSALYLCALAGDAGELFFGEGSRLTVL.

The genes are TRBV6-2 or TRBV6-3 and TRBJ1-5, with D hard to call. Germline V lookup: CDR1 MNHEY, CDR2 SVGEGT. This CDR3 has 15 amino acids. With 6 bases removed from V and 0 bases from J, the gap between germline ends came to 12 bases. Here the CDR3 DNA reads TGTGCCAGCAGGAGACGCCCATATAGCAATCAGCCCCAGCATTTT. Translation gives CASRRRPYSNQPQHF.

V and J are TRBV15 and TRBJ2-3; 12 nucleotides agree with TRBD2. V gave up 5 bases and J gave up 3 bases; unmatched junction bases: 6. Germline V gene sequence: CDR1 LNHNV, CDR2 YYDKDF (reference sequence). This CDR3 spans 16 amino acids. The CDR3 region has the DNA TGTGCCACCAGCCAGCTAGCGGGAGGGACTACAGATACGCAGTATTTT. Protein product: CATSQLAGGTTDTQYF.

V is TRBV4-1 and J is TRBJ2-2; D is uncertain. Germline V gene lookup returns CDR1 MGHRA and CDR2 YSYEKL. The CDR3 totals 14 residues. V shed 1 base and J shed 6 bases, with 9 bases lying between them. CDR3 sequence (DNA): TGCGCCAGCAGCCAAGTCTTGATCCCCGGGGAGCTGTTTTTT. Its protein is CASSQVLIPGELFF.

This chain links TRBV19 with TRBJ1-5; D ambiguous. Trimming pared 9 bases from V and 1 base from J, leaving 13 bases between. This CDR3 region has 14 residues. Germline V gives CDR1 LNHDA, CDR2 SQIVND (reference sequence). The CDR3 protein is CASQYVGSNQPQHF. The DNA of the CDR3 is TGTGCCAGCCAGTACGTAGGAAGCAATCAGCCCCAGCATTTT.

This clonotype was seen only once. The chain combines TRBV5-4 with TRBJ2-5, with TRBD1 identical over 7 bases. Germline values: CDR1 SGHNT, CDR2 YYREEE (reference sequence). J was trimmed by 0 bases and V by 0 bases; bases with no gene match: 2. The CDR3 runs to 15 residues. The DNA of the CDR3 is TGTGCCAGCAGCTTGGTGGGACAGCACCAAGAGACCCAGTACTTC. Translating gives CASSLVGQHQETQYF. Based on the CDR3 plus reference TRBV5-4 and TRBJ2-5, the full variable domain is ETGVTQSPTHLIKTRGQQVTLRCSSQSGHNTVSWYQQALGQGPQFIFQYYREEENGRGNFPPRFSGLQFPNYSSELNVNALELDDSALYLCASSLVGQHQETQYFGPGTRLLVL.

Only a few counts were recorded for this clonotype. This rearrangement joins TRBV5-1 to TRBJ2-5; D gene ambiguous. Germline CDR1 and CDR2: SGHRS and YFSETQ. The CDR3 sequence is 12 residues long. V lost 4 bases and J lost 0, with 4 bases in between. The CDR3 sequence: CASSPDQETQYF. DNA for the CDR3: TGCGCCAGCAGCCCGGACCAAGAGACCCAGTACTTC.

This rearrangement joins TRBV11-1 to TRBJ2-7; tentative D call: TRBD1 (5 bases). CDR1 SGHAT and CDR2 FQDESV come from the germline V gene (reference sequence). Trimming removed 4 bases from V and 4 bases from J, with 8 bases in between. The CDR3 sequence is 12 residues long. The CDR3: CASSSSGYEQYF. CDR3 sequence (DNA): TGTGCCAGCAGCTCGTCAGGGTACGAGCAGTACTTC.

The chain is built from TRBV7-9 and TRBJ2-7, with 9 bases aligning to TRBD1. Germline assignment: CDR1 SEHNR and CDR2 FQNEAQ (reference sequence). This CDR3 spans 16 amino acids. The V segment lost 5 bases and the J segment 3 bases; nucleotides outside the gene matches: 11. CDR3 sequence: CASSPTSGQGIYEQYF. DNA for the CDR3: TGTGCCAGCAGCCCTACCTCGGGACAGGGTATCTACGAGCAGTACTTC.

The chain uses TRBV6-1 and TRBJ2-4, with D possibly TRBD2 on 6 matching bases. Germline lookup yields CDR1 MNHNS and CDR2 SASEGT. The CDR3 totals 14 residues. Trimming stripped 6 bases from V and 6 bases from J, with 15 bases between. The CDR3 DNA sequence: TGTGCCAGCAGCCCCCGTGGGAGGAGAAACATTCAGTACTTC. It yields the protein CASSPRGRRNIQYF.

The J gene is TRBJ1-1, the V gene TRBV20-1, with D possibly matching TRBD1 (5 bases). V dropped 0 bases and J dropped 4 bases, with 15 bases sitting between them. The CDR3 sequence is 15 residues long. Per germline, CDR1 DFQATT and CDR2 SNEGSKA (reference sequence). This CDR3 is CSARDLLRGGTEAFF. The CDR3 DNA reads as TGCAGTGCTAGAGATCTCCTCCGGGGGGGCACTGAAGCTTTCTTT.

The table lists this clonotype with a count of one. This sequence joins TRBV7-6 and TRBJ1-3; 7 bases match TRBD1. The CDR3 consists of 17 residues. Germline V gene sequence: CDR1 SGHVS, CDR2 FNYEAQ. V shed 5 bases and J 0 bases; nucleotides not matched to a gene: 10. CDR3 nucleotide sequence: TGTGCCAGCAGCCCTAGGGGGACAGATCTCTCTGGAAACACCATATATTTT. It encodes CASSPRGTDLSGNTIYF.

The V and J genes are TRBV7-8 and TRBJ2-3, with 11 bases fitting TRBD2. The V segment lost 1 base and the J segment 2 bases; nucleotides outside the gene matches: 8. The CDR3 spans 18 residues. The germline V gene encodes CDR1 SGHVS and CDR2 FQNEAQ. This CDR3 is CASSLESLAGGYTDTQYF. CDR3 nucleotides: TGTGCCAGCAGCTTAGAATCCCTAGCGGGGGGATACACAGATACGCAGTATTTT.

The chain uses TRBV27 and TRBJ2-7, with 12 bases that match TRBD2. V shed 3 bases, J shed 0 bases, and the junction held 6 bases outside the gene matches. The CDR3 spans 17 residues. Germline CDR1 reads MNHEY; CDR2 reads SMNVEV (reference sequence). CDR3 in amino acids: CASSLRLAGGSSYEQYF. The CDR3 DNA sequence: TGTGCCAGCAGTTTGAGGCTAGCGGGGGGGAGCTCCTACGAGCAGTACTTC.

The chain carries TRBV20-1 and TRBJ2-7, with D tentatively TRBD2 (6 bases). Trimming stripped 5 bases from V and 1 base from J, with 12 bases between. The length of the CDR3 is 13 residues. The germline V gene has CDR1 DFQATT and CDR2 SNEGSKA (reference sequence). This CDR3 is CSAVGGASYEQYF. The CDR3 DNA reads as TGCAGTGCTGTCGGGGGAGCTTCCTACGAGCAGTACTTC.

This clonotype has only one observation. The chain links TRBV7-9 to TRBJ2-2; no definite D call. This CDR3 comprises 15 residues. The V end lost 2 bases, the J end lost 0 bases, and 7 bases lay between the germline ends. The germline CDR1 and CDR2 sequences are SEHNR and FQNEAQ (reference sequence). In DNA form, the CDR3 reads TGTGCCAGCAGCTTACAGGAGACGAACACCGGGGAGCTGTTTTTT. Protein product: CASSLQETNTGELFF. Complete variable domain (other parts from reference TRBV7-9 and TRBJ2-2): DTGVSQNPRHKITKRGQNVTFRCDPISEHNRLYWYRQTLGQGPEFLTYFQNEAQLEKSRLLSDRFSAERPKGSFSTLEIQRTEQGDSAMYLCASSLQETNTGELFFGEGSRLTVL.

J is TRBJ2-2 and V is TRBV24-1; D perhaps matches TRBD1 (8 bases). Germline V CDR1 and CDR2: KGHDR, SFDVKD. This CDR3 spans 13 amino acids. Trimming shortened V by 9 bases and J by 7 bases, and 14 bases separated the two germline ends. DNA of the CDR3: TGTGCCACCGAAAGCGGGACAGGCGGGGAGCTGTTTTTT. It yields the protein CATESGTGGELFF.

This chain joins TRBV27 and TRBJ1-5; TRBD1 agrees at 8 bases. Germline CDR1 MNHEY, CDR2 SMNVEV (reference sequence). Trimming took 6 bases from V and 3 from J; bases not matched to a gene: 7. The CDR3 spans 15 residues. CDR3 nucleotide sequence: TGTGCCAGCAGCGCCGGGACAGGCAACAATCAGCCCCAGCATTTT. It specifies CASSAGTGNNQPQHF.

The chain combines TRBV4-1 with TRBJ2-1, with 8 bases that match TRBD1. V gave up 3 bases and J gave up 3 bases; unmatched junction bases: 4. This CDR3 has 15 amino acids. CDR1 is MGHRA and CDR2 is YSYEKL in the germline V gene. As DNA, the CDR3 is TGCGCCAGCAGCCATGGACAGGGCTTCTACAATGAGCAGTTCTTC. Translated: CASSHGQGFYNEQFF.

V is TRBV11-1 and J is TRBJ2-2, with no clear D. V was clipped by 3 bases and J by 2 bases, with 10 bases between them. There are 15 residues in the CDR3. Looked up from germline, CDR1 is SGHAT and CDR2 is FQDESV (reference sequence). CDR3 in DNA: TGTGCCAGCAGCTTTATGGAATTCAACACCGGGGAGCTGTTTTTT. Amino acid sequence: CASSFMEFNTGELFF.